These 25 T cell receptor beta chains share one sample of origin, sequenced in a study of CD8+CD57+ T cells in acquired aplastic anemia. Previously, flow cytometry had revealed CD8+CD57+ cell expansion in the patients chosen for sequencing. TCR beta VDJ and CDR3 profiles were obtained from a genomic DNA template. TCRdb re-derived calls from the reads in MiXCR, one entry per CDR3 protein. The sample contains about 150,000 distinct CDR3 sequences, over 50% of which appear only once. Sequenced material: sorted CD4+, CD8+, or CD8+CD57+ T cells (not recorded which) from PBMCs. These receptor sequences come from a human donor with aplastic anemia.

This clonotype came up many times. This rearrangement joins TRBV6-5 to TRBJ1-1; D not certain. This CDR3 is 12 amino acids long. Trimming left V 7 bases short and J 7 bases short, with 13 bases between. Germline CDR1 is MNHEY and CDR2 is SVGAGI. The CDR3 spells CASMNPANEAFF. DNA of the CDR3: TGTGCCAGCATGAACCCCGCTAATGAAGCTTTCTTT.

The V call is TRBV5-4, the J call TRBJ2-2; no firm D call. The V gene's germline CDR1 is SGHNT and CDR2 YYREEE (reference sequence). This CDR3 spans 14 amino acids. The ends were cut back, 1 base at V and 4 bases at J, with 8 bases in the middle. CDR3 DNA: TGTGCCAGCAGCTTGTCGGCCGTCACCGGGGAGCTGTTTTTT. Protein product: CASSLSAVTGELFF.

The chain carries TRBV6-1 and TRBJ2-5, with 7 bases fitting TRBD1. Unmatched junction bases numbered 11, after V lost 6 bases and J lost 4 bases. The CDR3 contains 15 residues. CDR1 is MNHNS and CDR2 is SASEGT in the germline V gene. CDR3 in amino acids: CASRSGTELVETQYF. CDR3 nucleotide sequence: TGTGCCAGCAGGTCCGGGACAGAGCTTGTAGAGACCCAGTACTTC.

This clonotype was found many times. This chain links TRBV7-2 with TRBJ1-4; D perhaps matches TRBD1 (5 bases). V was shortened by 0 bases and J by 6 bases, with 11 bases between the two germline ends. Germline assignment: CDR1 SGHTA and CDR2 FQGNSA. The CDR3 has 15 residues. The CDR3 DNA reads TGTGCCAGCAGCTTAGCTCTCGGGGGGTATGAAAAACTGTTTTTT. Amino acids: CASSLALGGYEKLFF.

This clonotype showed up just once. This chain connects TRBV2 to TRBJ2-1; the match to TRBD1 covers 9 bases. The CDR3 runs to 14 residues. Germline CDR1 SNHLY, CDR2 FYNNEI. With 4 bases clipped from V and 15 bases from J, the junction kept 13 bases outside the gene matches. CDR3 DNA: TGTGCCAGCAGTGTTGTGGGACAGGGAGTTGTGGGGTTCTTC. This codes for CASSVVGQGVVGFF.

The chain recombines TRBV5-6 with TRBJ2-7; 7 positions match TRBD1. The CDR3 is made up of 16 amino acids. Per germline, CDR1 SGHDT and CDR2 YYEEEE. Trimming removed 4 bases from V and 4 bases from J; junction bases left unmatched: 14. The CDR3 DNA reads as TGTGCCAGCAGCATCGCACCTACGACAGGGCGGTACGAGCAGTACTTC. It translates to CASSIAPTTGRYEQYF. The full variable domain, with the rest looked up from reference TRBV5-6 and TRBJ2-7, is DAGVTQSPTHLIKTRGQQVTLRCSPKSGHDTVSWYQQALGQGPQFIFQYYEEEERQRGNFPDRFSGHQFPNYSSELNVNALLLGDSALYLCASSIAPTTGRYEQYFGPGTRLTVT.

V and J are TRBV2 and TRBJ2-3; D is unclear. Trimming stripped 5 bases from V and 4 bases from J, with 7 bases between. Germline loops: CDR1 SNHLY, CDR2 FYNNEI. The CDR3 runs to 12 residues. The CDR3 protein is CASSFLADTQYF. Written as DNA, the CDR3 is TGTGCCAGCAGTTTCCTCGCAGATACGCAGTATTTT.

V is TRBV5-6 and J is TRBJ2-2; the match to TRBD1 covers 9 bases. The CDR3 runs 16 residues. Per germline, CDR1 SGHDT and CDR2 YYEEEE. V was pared by 4 bases and J by 7 bases, with 11 bases of the junction left unmatched. The CDR3 protein is CASSIPGQGSNGELFF. CDR3 DNA sequence: TGTGCCAGCAGCATACCGGGACAGGGCTCCAACGGGGAGCTGTTTTTT. The full variable domain, rest sourced from reference TRBV5-6 and TRBJ2-2, is DAGVTQSPTHLIKTRGQQVTLRCSPKSGHDTVSWYQQALGQGPQFIFQYYEEEERQRGNFPDRFSGHQFPNYSSELNVNALLLGDSALYLCASSIPGQGSNGELFFGEGSRLTVL.

Regarding this clonotype: One end of the junction is discordant with germline, which a read error may explain. The gene calls are TRBV11-1 and TRBJ2-7; 9 bases align to TRBD2. The CDR3 contains 18 residues. Germline V gene lookup returns CDR1 SGHAT and CDR2 FQDESV (reference sequence). The DNA of the CDR3 is TGTGCCAGCAGCTTCTCGTCTTATGGTAGCGGGAGTTCCTACGACCAGTACTTC. It encodes CASSFSSYGSGSSYDQYF.

This sequence joins TRBV27 and TRBJ2-7, with 9 bases aligning to TRBD1. This CDR3 has 14 residues. V was clipped by 6 bases and J by 5 bases; unmatched bases: 8. Germline CDR1 reads MNHEY; CDR2 reads SMNVEV (reference sequence). CDR3 residues: CASSGGTGIHEQYF. CDR3 in DNA: TGTGCCAGCAGCGGGGGGACAGGGATCCACGAGCAGTACTTC.

This clonotype has more than one count but fewer than ten. This chain uses TRBV10-3 with TRBJ2-1, with 8 bases aligning to TRBD2. Germline loops: CDR1 ENHRY, CDR2 SYGVKD. This CDR3 has 15 residues. With 8 bases clipped from V and 2 bases from J, the junction kept 8 bases outside the gene matches. The CDR3, as DNA: TGTGCCATCGGGACTGAAGCGGGAGCCTACAATGAGCAGTTCTTC. Translating it yields CAIGTEAGAYNEQFF.

The V and J genes are TRBV24-1 and TRBJ2-1; perhaps D is TRBD1 or TRBD2 (7 bases each). Per the germline V gene, CDR1 is KGHDR and CDR2 is SFDVKD. Trimming left V 4 bases short and J 6 bases short, with 15 bases between. The CDR3 is made up of 15 amino acids. CDR3 loop: CATSEEGAGVNEQFF. CDR3 DNA: TGTGCCACCAGTGAGGAGGGGGCGGGGGTCAATGAGCAGTTCTTC.

A word on this clonotype: A much more abundant neighbour one base away suggests this may be a read error. This chain connects TRBV7-9 to TRBJ2-1; D is possibly TRBD2 (7 bases). Germline values: CDR1 SEHNR, CDR2 FQNEAQ (reference sequence). The CDR3 spans 12 residues. In DNA form, the CDR3 reads TGTGTCAGCCACTCGGGGGGCGATGAGCAGTTCTTC. Translating it yields CVSHSGGDEQFF.

The J gene is TRBJ2-3, the V gene TRBV2; 10 bases fit TRBD2. Germline V gene data show CDR1 as SNHLY and CDR2 as FYNNEI. V lost 4 bases to trimming and J lost 5 bases; unmatched junction nucleotides: 6. There are 15 residues in the CDR3. CDR3 amino acids: CASSVASGRIDTQYF. DNA of the CDR3: TGTGCCAGCAGTGTGGCTAGCGGGAGAATAGATACGCAGTATTTT.

V is TRBV6-4 and J is TRBJ1-1; 10 bases align to TRBD1. There are 16 residues in the CDR3. The junction had 8 bases not matched to a gene; V was cut back by 6 bases and J by 1 base. The V gene's germline CDR1 is MRHNA and CDR2 SNTAGT. Here the CDR3 reads CASRPGQGFPNTEAFF. The DNA for the CDR3 is TGTGCCAGCAGGCCGGGACAGGGGTTTCCGAACACTGAAGCTTTCTTT.

The CDR3 spells CATAESPGNTIYF. The CDR3 DNA reads as TGTGCCACCGCAGAATCCCCTGGAAACACCATATATTTT. V usage is TRBV10-3 and J usage is TRBJ1-3; D gene unclear. V was trimmed by 10 bases and J by 2 bases, leaving 12 bases between them. Germline CDR1 and CDR2: ENHRY and SYGVKD. The CDR3 has 13 amino acids.

This clonotype has only a few counts. J is TRBJ2-3 and V is TRBV7-6; tentative D call: TRBD2 (6 bases). V lost 10 bases and J lost 3, with 11 bases in between. CDR3 size: 12 residues. In germline, CDR1 is SGHVS, CDR2 FNYEAQ. In DNA, the CDR3 is TGTGCCACCCGCGGGGCTACAGATACGCAGTATTTT. Protein sequence: CATRGATDTQYF. Full variable domain (remainder filled in from reference TRBV7-6 and TRBJ2-3): GAGVSQSPRYKVTKRGQDVALRCDPISGHVSLYWYRQALGQGPEFLTYFNYEAQQDKSGLPNDRFSAERPEGSISTLTIQRTEQRDSAMYRCATRGATDTQYFGPGTRLTVL.

This clonotype appeared many times. The DNA for the CDR3 is TGTGCCAGCAGTGAAGATCAGGGGGGCTCCTACGAGCAGTACTTC. Protein: CASSEDQGGSYEQYF. V is TRBV6-1 and J is TRBJ2-7, with D possibly being TRBD1 (7 bases). V lost 1 base and J lost 0, with 10 bases in between. In germline, CDR1 is MNHNS, CDR2 SASEGT. The CDR3 runs to 15 residues.

In this sample, this clonotype turned up many times. This chain uses TRBV20-1 with TRBJ2-7, with D perhaps TRBD2 (6 bases). CDR1 and CDR2 (germline): DFQATT, SNEGSKA (reference sequence). V gave up 3 bases and J gave up 2 bases, with 11 bases separating them. The CDR3 extends over 13 amino acids. The chain's CDR3 is CSARPRTTYEQYF. As DNA, the CDR3 is TGCAGTGCTAGGCCCAGGACTACCTACGAGCAGTACTTC.

The CDR3 nucleotides read TGTGCCAGCAGCCAAGATGTTCGAAGAGGGTCCCAAGAGACCCAGTACTTC. It specifies CASSQDVRRGSQETQYF. V and J are TRBV4-2 and TRBJ2-5, with D perhaps matching TRBD2 (5 bases). From germline, CDR1 is LGHNA and CDR2 YNFKEQ. This CDR3 region has 17 residues. Trimming removed 0 bases from V and 1 base from J, with 15 bases in between.

The V gene is TRBV20-1, the J gene TRBJ1-5; TRBD1 agrees at 10 bases. This CDR3 comprises 13 residues. The V gene's germline CDR1 is DFQATT and CDR2 SNEGSKA (reference sequence). Unmatched junction bases numbered 2, after V lost 2 bases and J lost 7 bases. CDR3 in amino acids: CSARRQGAQPQHF. The CDR3 DNA sequence: TGCAGTGCTAGAAGACAGGGGGCACAGCCCCAGCATTTT.

V gene TRBV7-8 combines with J gene TRBJ2-5; 11 nucleotides agree with TRBD2. CDR1 is SGHVS and CDR2 is FQNEAQ in the germline V gene. This CDR3 has 16 amino acids. The trim removed 1 base at V and 4 bases at J, leaving 5 bases unmatched. CDR3 sequence reads: CASSLDLAGGAETQYF. CDR3 nucleotide sequence: TGTGCCAGCAGCTTAGACCTAGCGGGAGGAGCAGAGACCCAGTACTTC. The full variable domain, rest sourced from reference TRBV7-8 and TRBJ2-5, is GAGVSQSPRYKVAKRGQDVALRCDPISGHVSLFWYQQALGQGPEFLTYFQNEAQLDKSGLPSDRFFAERPEGSVSTLKIQRTQQEDSAVYLCASSLDLAGGAETQYFGPGTRLLVL.

The V call is TRBV5-4, the J call TRBJ1-1, with no clear D. CDR3 length equals 15 residues. V lost 4 bases and J lost 0, with 13 bases in between. Germline lookup yields CDR1 SGHNT and CDR2 YYREEE (reference sequence). The CDR3 region has the DNA TGTGCCAGCAGCGCCCATTCATCCATGAACACTGAAGCTTTCTTT. Amino acid sequence: CASSAHSSMNTEAFF.

This clonotype came up many times. The chain uses TRBV3-1 and TRBJ1-2; 8 bases agree with TRBD1. The CDR3 has 13 amino acids. The germline CDR1 and CDR2 sequences are LGHDT and YNNKEL (reference sequence). Unmatched junction bases numbered 4, after V lost 4 bases and J lost 6 bases. The CDR3, as DNA: TGTGCCAGCAGCCGGACAGGGAGGGATGGCTACACCTTC. Its translation: CASSRTGRDGYTF.

The chain couples TRBV7-6 to TRBJ1-1; D not resolved. Trimming took 5 bases from V and 7 from J, leaving 5 bases between them. The CDR3 covers 10 residues. Germline loops: CDR1 SGHVS, CDR2 FNYEAQ. In DNA, the CDR3 is TGTGCCAGCAGCGTCTTTGAAGCTTTCTTT. It specifies CASSVFEAFF.